This T cell receptor (beta chain) was sequenced in a study of T-cell memory formation after mild COVID-19. Study information: Largely donor-specific TCR clusters were found.

TCRdb re-analysed the 5' RACE reads in MiXCR, keeping a single row per CDR3 protein. The table has fewer than 110,000 distinct CDR3 sequences, about 15% seen once. General study points: CD4+ contracting clones lay mainly in CM and EM, CD8+ ones in EMRA.

This clonotype was observed a few times. Its antigen is unknown. Input material: PBMCs or a T cell subset sorted from them (not recorded which). This clonotype originated in a man aged 18 to 35 who had mild COVID-19 (a few samples of this study predate the infection). Cell type and time point are not known.

The CDR3 here is CAAGRGTGELFF. CDR3 in DNA: TGTGCCGCAGGGAGGGGCACCGGGGAGCTGTTTTTT. This rearrangement joins TRBV6-5 to TRBJ2-2, with 7 positions matching TRBD2. Trimming removed 11 bases from V and 4 bases from J; junction bases left unmatched: 4. The CDR3 consists of 12 residues. Germline V lookup: CDR1 MNHEY, CDR2 SVGAGI.